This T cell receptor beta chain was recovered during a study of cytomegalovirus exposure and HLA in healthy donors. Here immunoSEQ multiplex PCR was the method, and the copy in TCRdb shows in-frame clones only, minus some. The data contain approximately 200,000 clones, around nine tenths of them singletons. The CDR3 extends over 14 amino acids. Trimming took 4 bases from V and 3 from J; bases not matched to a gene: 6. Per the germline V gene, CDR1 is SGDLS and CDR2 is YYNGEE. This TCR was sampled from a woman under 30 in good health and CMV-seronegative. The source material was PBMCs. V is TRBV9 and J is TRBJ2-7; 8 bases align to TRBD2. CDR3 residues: CASSPGTSDYEQYF. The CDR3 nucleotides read TGTGCCAGCAGCCCCGGGACTAGTGACTACGAGCAGTACTTC.